This TCR beta chain was sequenced in a study of regulatory T cells. Findings and caveats of the study: Skewed V and J usage and few unique V-J pairs marked patient repertoires, most in Tregs. In CD3G-deficient patients, conventional CD4+ T cells were enriched for hydrophobic CDR3 residues at positions 6 and 7.

Turning to this clone: Its antigen is undetermined.

This CDR3 is built from 19 residues. V dropped 4 bases and J dropped 3; count of bases not matched to a gene: 15. Per the germline V gene, CDR1 is SGHNT and CDR2 is YENEEA. A couple of CD3G-deficient patients had more severe autoimmunity; all had some. CD4+ cells were sorted into CD25-high CD127-low regulatory cells and CD25-low CD127-high conventional cells. Amplification used 52 TRBV primers and 13 TRBJ primers. Method: immunoSEQ multiplex PCR; TCRdb's copy keeps in-frame clones and lacks some. The table lists almost 30,000 clones, around 90% of them singletons. The sequencing sample was made of conventional CD4+ T cells sorted from blood. The chain is built from TRBV11-3 and TRBJ1-4; 9 nucleotides agree with TRBD1. The receptor was isolated from a person aged 18-30 years with CD3G deficiency. CDR3 nucleotide sequence: TGTGCCAGCAGCTCGTCCCGGGACAGGGTTGGGGCCTCTAATGAAAAACTGTTTTTT. Encoded protein: CASSSSRDRVGASNEKLFF.